This entry concerns a single T cell receptor beta chain. The specificity of this receptor is unknown. No per-base quality is available; no much larger clone lies one base away. This entry is derived from a study of cytomegalovirus exposure and HLA in healthy donors (TCRdb year 2017). Background for the entire study: According to an earlier analysis of 587 of the donors, about 170 million T cells yielded approximately 120 million unique TCR beta sequences and 250 to 350 Gb of sequence data. An early release covering 550 to 700 HLA-typed donors comprised approximately 290 gigabases of sequencing data and tens of millions of unique TCR sequences. Among the roughly 400 genotyped donors, around 79% belonged to the genetic ancestry cluster associated with self-reported Caucasian donors. The study was designed to test whether signatures of past pathogen exposure could be identified by cataloging public T cell receptors. The study profiled the T cell repertoires of approximately 700 subjects by immunosequencing and related them to cytomegalovirus serostatus. A separate validation cohort of about 110 different subjects was used in addition to the 666-subject first cohort. To predict cytomegalovirus infection status, the study brought together high-throughput TCR immunosequencing, statistical association of individual TCRs with disease status, and machine learning. A later analysis re-examined previously published TCR beta repertoires from hundreds of donors and added high-resolution HLA genotyping to investigate patterns of TCR occurrence. Rather than using new phenotypic data, the later analysis identified candidate immune exposures from TCR beta sequences and from how often those sequences occurred across donors. To decide whether each TCR beta V gene segment behaved as functional or pseudogenic, an earlier analysis of fewer than 750 of the donors relied on high-throughput TCR beta sequencing. Alongside the repertoire data, information on donor age, sex, ethnicity and CMV serostatus was compiled. Genome-wide SNP genotypes for about 60% of the roughly 670 donors were used in a later genetic analysis, which treated that subset as a discovery cohort. Every repertoire in the discovery cohort had been generated on one and the same sequencing platform. Class I and class II HLA loci were covered by the typing at four-digit resolution. The number of donors typed differed by locus, with 629-630 for A, B, C, DRB1 and DQB1, 522 for DQA1, 600 to 610 for DPA1, and roughly 450 for DPB1. Roughly 5 DR-DQ haplotypes were treated as single units for association and clustering because of strong linkage in the cohort. Among 300 to 500 genotyped donors of the cohort, an average of roughly 230,000 unique TCR beta nucleotide sequences was sequenced per donor, of which roughly 17% were non-productive. Broader findings and caveats from the paper: Several of the top co-occurrence clusters appeared to be linked to parvovirus B19, influenza, CMV and Epstein-Barr virus, according to a later analysis. Specific HLA alleles were associated with some 15,000 TCR beta sequences at a false discovery rate of 0.05 in a later analysis. In an earlier analysis of fewer than 750 of the donors, most TCR beta V segments were observed in productive rearrangements about 90% or about 30% of the time, broadly matching IMGT annotations. Because HLA typing was missing for some donors at each locus, association tests included only the typed subset. Some IMGT-functional V segments, including TRBV6-2 and TRBV6-3, could not be distinguished by the 87-base-pair reads and were therefore excluded. Most TCR sequences were observed very rarely across donors, whereas some public TCRs were present in many individuals. In a later analysis, HLA-associated TCR beta chains were found to be more clonally expanded and to have lower generation probabilities than equally common non-associated chains. In this cohort, only TCR beta chains were sequenced, and detectable features were limited by the absence of alpha or paired-chain data. A further reported finding was that TCR beta sequences accurately predicted the HLA-A and HLA-B alleles for most subjects in the first cohort. Compared with the 666-donor mean, donors in an Asian-associated ancestry cluster had fewer N-insertions in productive TCRs, according to a later genetic analysis. A later genetic analysis associated a missense DCLRE1C variant with V-gene and J-gene trimming of TCR beta chains, and an independent cohort replicated the association. Correlated functional status among segregating V segments might be attributable to linkage disequilibrium, but an unknown experimental factor could not be ruled out. In vitro tests confirmed that a few of the cytomegalovirus-associated TCR beta chains recognize cytomegalovirus antigens. When HLA alleles, especially DR and DQ, strongly co-occurred, TCR associations were difficult to assign to individual alleles. The classifier was reported to diagnose cytomegalovirus status with high specificity and sensitivity in both the original and validation cohorts. A later analysis found that most CMV-associated TCR beta chains appeared HLA-restricted, with HLA associations seemingly driven largely by CMV exposure. In the study, some 160 TCR beta chains were listed as associated with cytomegalovirus. The presence/absence analyses assumed that sequencing depth was roughly uniform across donors, and that assumption may not be true. Because counts were too low, seventeen rarely observed V segments, including chromosome 9 orphons, were excluded from the earlier analysis of fewer than 650 of the donors. CMV serostatus was the only immune exposure information available for the cohort. A cluster of highly shared sequence variants was judged likely to be a technical artifact of the sequencing pipeline. In a later analysis, TCR association rates were found to vary across HLA loci, with the most associated TCRs seen for DRB1 alleles and the fewest for HLA-C alleles. According to the authors, the approach could potentially be generalized to other disease states and immunological phenotypes.

The receptor library was made with the immunoSEQ multiplex PCR assay. For the multiplex PCR, a mixture combining 60 forward primers for TCR Vbeta segments and 13 reverse primers for TCR Jbeta segments was used. Amplification of the CDR3 region of rearranged TCR beta genes was performed with a multiplex PCR assay on genomic DNA. The amplified TCR beta libraries were sequenced on the Illumina HiSeq System as 87-base-pair reads. In the original analysis: A later analysis counted some 74 million unique TCR beta chains across the 650 to 800 repertoires, and around 12 million of these chains were shared by at least two donors. Raw reads were error-corrected and collapsed into unique sequences with a nearest-neighbor algorithm that merged closely related sequences to remove PCR and sequencing errors. V, D and J gene segments were assigned by aligning CDR3 sequences to IMGT reference sequences. For a sequence to be retained, at least a six-nucleotide match to both a V gene segment and a J gene segment was required. A rearrangement counted as productive if the CDR3 had no stop codons and remained in frame with V and J, and every other rearrangement counted as non-productive. CDR3 was defined by IMGT convention, running from the second conserved V-encoded cysteine to the conserved J-encoded phenylalanine. In an earlier analysis of 587 of the donors, sequences lacking an unambiguous match to a single V gene segment were excluded. An earlier analysis of 500 to 700 of the donors classified V segments as functional when productive rearrangements were above 56.7% and as segregating when the standard deviation between donors was above 5%. A statistical classification framework was built to diagnose cytomegalovirus status from the catalog of TCR beta chain sequences. A later analysis assigned V and J genes by comparing TCR nucleotide sequences with IMGT/GENE-DB human TR gene sequences. The TCRdist pipeline was used in a later analysis to assign CDR3 sequences and most-parsimonious VDJ recombination scenarios. In a later analysis, every TCR beta chain was defined by the combination of its CDR3 amino acid sequence and its V-gene family, and reads without a unique V-gene family were dropped. As a way to deal with suspected cross-contamination and a sequencing artifact, a later analysis dropped approximately 590 nucleotide sequences that were highly shared and had low generation probability. In a later analysis, a clonal expansion index for each public chain was calculated from normalized within-repertoire ranks of inferred template counts. A later analysis computed generation probabilities with a VDJ recombination model fitted to out-of-frame rearrangements, and checked the results against IGoR. In a later analysis, TCR-TCR, TCR-HLA and TCR-CMV co-occurrence was scored with hypergeometric tests, and a repertoire-size bias correction was applied to TCR pairs. A later analysis estimated false discovery rates by permuting HLA or CMV assignments 20 times. In a later analysis, co-occurring TCRs were grouped with DBSCAN, and TCRdist sequence similarity was added when clustering was performed within HLA-allele-positive subsets. Repertoires with fewer than 30,000 or more than 120,000 public chains, plus five repertoires with anomalous nucleotide sharing, were excluded from co-occurrence clustering. Imported from immuneACCESS, the table was reduced by TCRdb to in-frame sequences with V and J called. These copies leave out some clones; in studies compared against another copy, an unresolved V gene accounts for under half, and the cause of the remainder is not known. V and J calls and clone size come straight from that table; D and trimming were deduced from the DNA. The sample table holds fewer than 85,000 clones, of which roughly two thirds were seen once. Together, the top ten hold just under 5% of the sample.

The cohort consisted of more than 650 healthy bone marrow donors. Cohort members were all nominally healthy when sampled, although unrecorded immune exposures were likely present. The donor was CMV seropositive and belonged to the group of 250 to 300 seropositive cohort members. A peripheral blood sample was collected from each donor, and TCR beta sequencing was performed on peripheral blood mononuclear cells. Genomic DNA was extracted from the blood cell samples with the Qiagen DNeasy Blood Extraction Kit. Inclusive of the bounding cysteine and phenylalanine, the CDR3 is 16 residues long. The DNA shown is the 48-base CDR3, in frame from base 1. V lost 1 base and J lost 4 bases, and the count of bases not matched to a germline gene is 8. CDR1 and CDR2 are drawn from the germline V gene (reference sequence): SGHNT, YYREEE.

The source material was PBMCs. The sequence was collected from a man between 60 and 75 years old in good health and CMV-seropositive. The rearrangement joined TRBV5-4 to TRBJ1-3, and 7 bases in between align with TRBD1. The bases are TGTGCCAGCAGCTTGCCAGGGGGTCTCTTCGGAAACACCATATATTTT. This is translated as CASSLPGGLFGNTIYF.